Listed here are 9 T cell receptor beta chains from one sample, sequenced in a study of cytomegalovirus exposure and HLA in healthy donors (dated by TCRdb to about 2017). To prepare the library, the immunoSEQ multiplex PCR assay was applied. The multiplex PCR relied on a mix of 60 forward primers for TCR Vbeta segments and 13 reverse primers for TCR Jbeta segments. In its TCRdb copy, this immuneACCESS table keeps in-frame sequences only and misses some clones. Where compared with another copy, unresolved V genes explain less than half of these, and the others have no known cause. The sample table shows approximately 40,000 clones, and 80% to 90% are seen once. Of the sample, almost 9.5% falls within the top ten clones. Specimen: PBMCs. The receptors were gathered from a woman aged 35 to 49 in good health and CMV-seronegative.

This CDR3 reads CASSSRQDYGYTF. The CDR3 DNA is TGTGCCAGCAGCTCACGACAGGACTATGGCTACACCTTC. The chain employs TRBV7-6 and TRBJ1-2; D is possibly TRBD1 (6 bases). V was clipped by 4 bases and J by 3 bases, with 9 bases between them. Germline CDR1 and CDR2: SGHVS and FNYEAQ. This CDR3 has 13 amino acids. Complete variable domain (other parts from reference TRBV7-6 and TRBJ1-2): GAGVSQSPRYKVTKRGQDVALRCDPISGHVSLYWYRQALGQGPEFLTYFNYEAQQDKSGLPNDRFSAERPEGSISTLTIQRTEQRDSAMYRCASSSRQDYGYTFGSGTRLTVV.

The CDR3 protein is CASSPRGGGDYGYTF. The CDR3 nucleotides read TGTGCCAGCAGCCCTCGGGGAGGGGGGGACTATGGCTACACCTTC. The chain carries TRBV5-4 and TRBJ1-2, with a tentative D call TRBD1 (6 bases). CDR1 is SGHNT, CDR2 YYREEE, per germline (reference sequence). The CDR3 covers 15 residues. Trimming stripped 4 bases from V and 3 bases from J, with 16 bases between.

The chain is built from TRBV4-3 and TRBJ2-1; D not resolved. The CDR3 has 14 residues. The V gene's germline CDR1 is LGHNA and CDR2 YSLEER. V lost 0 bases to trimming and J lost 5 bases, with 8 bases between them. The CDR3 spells CASSQEITDNEQFF. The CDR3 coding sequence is TGCGCCAGCAGCCAAGAGATAACAGACAATGAGCAGTTCTTC.

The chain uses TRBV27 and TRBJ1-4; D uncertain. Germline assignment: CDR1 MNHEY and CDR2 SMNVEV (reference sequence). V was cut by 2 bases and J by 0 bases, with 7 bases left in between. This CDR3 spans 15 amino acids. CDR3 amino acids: CASSLAGATNEKLFF. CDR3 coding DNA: TGTGCCAGCAGTTTAGCGGGCGCAACTAATGAAAAACTGTTTTTT.

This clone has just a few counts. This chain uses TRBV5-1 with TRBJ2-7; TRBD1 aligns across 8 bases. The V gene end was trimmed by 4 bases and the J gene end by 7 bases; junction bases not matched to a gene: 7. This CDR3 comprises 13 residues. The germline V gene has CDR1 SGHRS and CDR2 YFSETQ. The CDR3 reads CASSPTGVGEQYV. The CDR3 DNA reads TGCGCCAGCAGCCCGACAGGGGTGGGGGAGCAGTACGTC.

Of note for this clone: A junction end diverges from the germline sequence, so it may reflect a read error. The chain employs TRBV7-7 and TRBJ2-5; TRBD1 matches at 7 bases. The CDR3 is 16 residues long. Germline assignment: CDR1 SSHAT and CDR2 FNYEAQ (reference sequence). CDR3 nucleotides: TGTGCTAGCAGCTTAGGGGGCAGGGGGAGCCAGGAGACCCAGTACTTC. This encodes CASSLGGRGSQETQYF.

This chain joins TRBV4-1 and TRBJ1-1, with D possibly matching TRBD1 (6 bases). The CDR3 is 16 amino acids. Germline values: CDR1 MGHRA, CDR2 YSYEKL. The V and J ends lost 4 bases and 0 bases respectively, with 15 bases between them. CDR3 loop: CASSRWTAPMNTEAFF. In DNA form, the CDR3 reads TGCGCCAGCAGCCGATGGACAGCCCCCATGAACACTGAAGCTTTCTTT.

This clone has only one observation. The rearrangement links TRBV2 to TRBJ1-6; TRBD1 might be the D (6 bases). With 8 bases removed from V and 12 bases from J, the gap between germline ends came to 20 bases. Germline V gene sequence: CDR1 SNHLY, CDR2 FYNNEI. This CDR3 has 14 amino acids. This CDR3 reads CASDGRGGVGPLHF. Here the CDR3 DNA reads TGTGCCAGCGATGGCAGGGGTGGAGTAGGACCCCTCCACTTT.

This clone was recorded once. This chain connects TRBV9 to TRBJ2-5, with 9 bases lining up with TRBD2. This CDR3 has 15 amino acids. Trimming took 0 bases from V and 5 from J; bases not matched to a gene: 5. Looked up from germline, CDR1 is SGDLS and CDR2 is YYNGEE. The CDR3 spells CASSVGGGAGETQYF. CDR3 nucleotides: TGTGCCAGCAGCGTAGGCGGGGGGGCCGGGGAGACCCAGTACTTC. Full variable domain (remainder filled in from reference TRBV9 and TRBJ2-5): DSGVTQTPKHLITATGQRVTLRCSPRSGDLSVYWYQQSLDQGLQFLIQYYNGEERAKGNILERFSAQQFPDLHSELNLSSLELGDSALYFCASSVGGGAGETQYFGPGTRLLVL.